This T cell receptor beta chain came from a study of Ad26.COV2.S vaccination and SARS-CoV-2 variants. Regarding treatment: 15 to 20 received Ad26.COV2.S at low or high dose, single or two shots; 5 received placebo; per-sample allocation not given. Specimen acquisition occurred on day 63 following the initial vaccine or placebo injection. This CDR3 region has 17 residues. This clone occurred once. This table comes from immunoSEQ multiplex PCR, and its TCRdb copy is limited to in-frame clones, with some not included. The data show about 350,000 clones, about 88% seen once. The sample in question was peripheral blood, obtained in a trial of Ad26.COV2.S vaccine versus placebo. This rearrangement joins TRBV21-1 to TRBJ2-3; the D call in the table, TRBD1, was not verified against the DNA. TRBV21-1 is classified as a pseudogene. The sequence derives from a person between 18 and 60 years old who received the Ad26.COV2.S COVID-19 vaccine or a placebo. CDR3 in DNA: TGTGCCAGCAGCGCCCTGGGGGAGGGACAGGTCACAGATACGCAGTATTTT. It yields the protein CASSALGEGQVTDTQYF.